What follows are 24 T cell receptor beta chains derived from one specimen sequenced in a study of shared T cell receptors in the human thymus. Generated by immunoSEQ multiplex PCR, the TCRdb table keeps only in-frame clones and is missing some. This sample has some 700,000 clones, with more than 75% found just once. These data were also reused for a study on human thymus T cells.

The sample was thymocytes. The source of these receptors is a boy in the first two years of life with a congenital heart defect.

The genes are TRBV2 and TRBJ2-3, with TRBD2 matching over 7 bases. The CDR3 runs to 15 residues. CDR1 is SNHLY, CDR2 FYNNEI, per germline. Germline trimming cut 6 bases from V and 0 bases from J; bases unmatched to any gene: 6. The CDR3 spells CASRIAGFSTDTQYF. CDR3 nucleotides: TGTGCCAGCAGGATAGCGGGCTTTAGCACAGATACGCAGTATTTT.

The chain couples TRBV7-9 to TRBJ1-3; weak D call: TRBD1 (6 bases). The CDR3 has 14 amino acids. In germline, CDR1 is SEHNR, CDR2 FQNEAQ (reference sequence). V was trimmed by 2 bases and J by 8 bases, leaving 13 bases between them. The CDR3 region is CASSLRARGYTIYF. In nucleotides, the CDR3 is TGTGCCAGCAGCTTAAGGGCCAGGGGATACACCATATATTTT. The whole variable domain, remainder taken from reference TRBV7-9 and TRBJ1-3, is DTGVSQNPRHKITKRGQNVTFRCDPISEHNRLYWYRQTLGQGPEFLTYFQNEAQLEKSRLLSDRFSAERPKGSFSTLEIQRTEQGDSAMYLCASSLRARGYTIYFGEGSWLTVV.

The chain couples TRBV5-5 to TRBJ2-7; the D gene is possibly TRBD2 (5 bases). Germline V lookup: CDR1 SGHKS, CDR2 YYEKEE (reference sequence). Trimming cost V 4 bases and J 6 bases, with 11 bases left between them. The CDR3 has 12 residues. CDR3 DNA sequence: TGTGCCAGCAGCCCCCGGGGTGGCGAGCAGTACTTC. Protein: CASSPRGGEQYF.

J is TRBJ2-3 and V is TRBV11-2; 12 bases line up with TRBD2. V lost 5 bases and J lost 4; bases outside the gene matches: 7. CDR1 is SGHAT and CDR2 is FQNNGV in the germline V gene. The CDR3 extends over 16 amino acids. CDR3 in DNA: TGTGCCAGCAGCGAACGACTAGCGGGAGTCGCAGATACGCAGTATTTT. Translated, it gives CASSERLAGVADTQYF.

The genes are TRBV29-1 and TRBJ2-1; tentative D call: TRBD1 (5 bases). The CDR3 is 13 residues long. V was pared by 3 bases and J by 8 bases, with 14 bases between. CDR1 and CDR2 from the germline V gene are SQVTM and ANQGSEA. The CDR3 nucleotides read TGCAGCGTTGAGGGGCAGGGTCTCCATGAGCAGTTCTTC. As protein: CSVEGQGLHEQFF.

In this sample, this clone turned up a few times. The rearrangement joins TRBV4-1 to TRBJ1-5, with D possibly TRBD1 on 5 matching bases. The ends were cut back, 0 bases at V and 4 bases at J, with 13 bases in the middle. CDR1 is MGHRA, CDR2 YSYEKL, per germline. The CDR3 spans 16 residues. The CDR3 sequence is CASSQELEGMNQPQHF. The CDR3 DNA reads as TGCGCCAGCAGCCAAGAGCTGGAGGGGATGAATCAGCCCCAGCATTTT.

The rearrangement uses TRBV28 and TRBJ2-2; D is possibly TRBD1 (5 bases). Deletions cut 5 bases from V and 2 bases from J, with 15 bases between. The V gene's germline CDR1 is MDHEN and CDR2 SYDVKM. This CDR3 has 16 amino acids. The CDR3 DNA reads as TGTGCCAGCAGTACCTTTTGGCAGGGTAACACCGGGGAGCTGTTTTTT. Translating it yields CASSTFWQGNTGELFF.

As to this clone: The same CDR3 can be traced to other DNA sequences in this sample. The CDR3: CASVHFTGMPSYEQYF. The CDR3 DNA is TGTGCCAGCGTACACTTTACAGGGATGCCCTCCTACGAGCAGTACTTC. The V gene is TRBV27, the J gene TRBJ2-7, with a tentative D call TRBD1 (6 bases). This CDR3 has 16 residues. Trimming shortened V by 8 bases and J by 0 bases, and 20 bases separated the two germline ends. Germline lookup yields CDR1 MNHEY and CDR2 SMNVEV (reference sequence).

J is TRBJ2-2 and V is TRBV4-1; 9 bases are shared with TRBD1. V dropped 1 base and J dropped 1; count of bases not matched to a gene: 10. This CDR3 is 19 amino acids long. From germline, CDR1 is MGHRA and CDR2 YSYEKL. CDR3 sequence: CASSQGEGGTGRNTGELFF. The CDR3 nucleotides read TGCGCCAGCAGCCAAGGCGAGGGAGGGACAGGGAGGAACACCGGGGAGCTGTTTTTT.

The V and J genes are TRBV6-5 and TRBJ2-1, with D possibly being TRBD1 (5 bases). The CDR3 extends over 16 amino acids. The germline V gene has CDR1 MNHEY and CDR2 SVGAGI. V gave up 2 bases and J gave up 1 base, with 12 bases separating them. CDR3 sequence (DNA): TGTGCCAGCAGTTACACAGGACACATATCCTACAATGAGCAGTTCTTC. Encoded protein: CASSYTGHISYNEQFF.

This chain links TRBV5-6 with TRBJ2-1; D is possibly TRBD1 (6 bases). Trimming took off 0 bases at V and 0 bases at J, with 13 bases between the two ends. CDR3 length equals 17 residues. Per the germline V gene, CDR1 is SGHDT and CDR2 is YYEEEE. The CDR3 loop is CASSLGGGRRSYNEQFF. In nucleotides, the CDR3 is TGTGCCAGCAGCTTGGGAGGGGGACGTCGCTCCTACAATGAGCAGTTCTTC. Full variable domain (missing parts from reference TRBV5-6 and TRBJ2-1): DAGVTQSPTHLIKTRGQQVTLRCSPKSGHDTVSWYQQALGQGPQFIFQYYEEEERQRGNFPDRFSGHQFPNYSSELNVNALLLGDSALYLCASSLGGGRRSYNEQFFGPGTRLTVL.

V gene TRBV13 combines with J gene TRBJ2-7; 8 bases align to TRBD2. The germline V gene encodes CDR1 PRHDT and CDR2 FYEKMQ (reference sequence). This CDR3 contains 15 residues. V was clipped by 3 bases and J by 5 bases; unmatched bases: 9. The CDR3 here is CASSLHRSGGDEQYF. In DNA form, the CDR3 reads TGTGCCAGCAGCTTGCACAGGTCGGGGGGGGACGAGCAGTACTTC.

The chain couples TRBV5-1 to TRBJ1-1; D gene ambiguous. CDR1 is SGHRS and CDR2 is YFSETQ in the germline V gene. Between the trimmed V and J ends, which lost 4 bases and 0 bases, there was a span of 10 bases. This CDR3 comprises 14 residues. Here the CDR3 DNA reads TGCGCCAGCAGCACCCGACATATGAACACTGAAGCTTTCTTT. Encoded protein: CASSTRHMNTEAFF. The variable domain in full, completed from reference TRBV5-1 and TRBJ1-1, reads KAGVTQTPRYLIKTRGQQVTLSCSPISGHRSVSWYQQTPGQGLQFLFEYFSETQRNKGNFPGRFSGRQFSNSRSEMNVSTLELGDSALYLCASSTRHMNTEAFFGQGTRLTVV.

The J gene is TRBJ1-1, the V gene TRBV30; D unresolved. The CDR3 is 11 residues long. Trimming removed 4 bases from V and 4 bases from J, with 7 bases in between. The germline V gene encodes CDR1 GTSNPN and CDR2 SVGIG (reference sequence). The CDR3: CAWKRVTEAFF. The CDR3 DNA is TGTGCCTGGAAGAGGGTCACTGAAGCTTTCTTT.

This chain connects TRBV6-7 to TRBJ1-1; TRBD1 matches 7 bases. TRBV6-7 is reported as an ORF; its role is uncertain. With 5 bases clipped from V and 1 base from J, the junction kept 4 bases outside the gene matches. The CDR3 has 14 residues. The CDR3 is CASSTRTGNTEAFF. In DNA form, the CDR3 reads TGTGCCAGCAGTACCCGGACAGGGAACACTGAAGCTTTCTTT.

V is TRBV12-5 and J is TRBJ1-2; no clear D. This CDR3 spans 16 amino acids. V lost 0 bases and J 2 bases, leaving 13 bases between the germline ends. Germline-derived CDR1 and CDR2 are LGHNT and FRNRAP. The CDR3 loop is CASGLVLPSGNYGYTF. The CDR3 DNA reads TGTGCTAGTGGTTTGGTACTACCTTCGGGGAACTATGGCTACACCTTC.

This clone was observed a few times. The CDR3 loop is CASSRTGGCHTNEKLFF. In DNA, the CDR3 is TGCGCCAGCAGCAGAACAGGGGGCTGTCACACTAATGAAAAACTGTTTTTT. The rearrangement uses TRBV5-1 and TRBJ1-4; 9 bases fit TRBD1. The CDR3 sequence is 17 residues long. The junction had 9 bases not matched to a gene; V was cut back by 4 bases and J by 2 bases. Germline lookup yields CDR1 SGHRS and CDR2 YFSETQ. Looking up the rest from reference TRBV5-1 and TRBJ1-4 gives the full variable domain: KAGVTQTPRYLIKTRGQQVTLSCSPISGHRSVSWYQQTPGQGLQFLFEYFSETQRNKGNFPGRFSGRQFSNSRSEMNVSTLELGDSALYLCASSRTGGCHTNEKLFFGSGTQLSVL.

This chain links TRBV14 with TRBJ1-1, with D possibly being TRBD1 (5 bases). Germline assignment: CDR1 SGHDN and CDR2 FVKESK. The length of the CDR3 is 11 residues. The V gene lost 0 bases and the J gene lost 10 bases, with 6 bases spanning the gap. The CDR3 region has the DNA TGTGCCAGCAGCCAAGAAGGGGTAGCTTTCTTT. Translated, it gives CASSQEGVAFF.

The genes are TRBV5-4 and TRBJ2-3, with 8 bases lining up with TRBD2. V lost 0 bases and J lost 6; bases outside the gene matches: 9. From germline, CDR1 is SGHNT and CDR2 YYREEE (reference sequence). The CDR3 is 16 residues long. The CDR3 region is CASSLAPAGEWDTQYF. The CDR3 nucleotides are TGTGCCAGCAGCTTGGCCCCAGCGGGAGAGTGGGATACGCAGTATTTT.

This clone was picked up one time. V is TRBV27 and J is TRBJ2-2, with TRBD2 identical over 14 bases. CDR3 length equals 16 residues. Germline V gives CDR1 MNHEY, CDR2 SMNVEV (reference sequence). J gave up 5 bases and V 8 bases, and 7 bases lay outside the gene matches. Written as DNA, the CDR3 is TGTGCCAGCTCTACCCGACTAGCGGGAGGGACCGGGGAGCTGTTTTTT. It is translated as CASSTRLAGGTGELFF.

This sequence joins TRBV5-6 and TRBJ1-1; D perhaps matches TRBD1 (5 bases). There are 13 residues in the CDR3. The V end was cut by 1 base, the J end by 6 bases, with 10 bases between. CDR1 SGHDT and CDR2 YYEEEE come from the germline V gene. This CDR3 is CASSLSGDAEAFF. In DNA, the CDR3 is TGTGCCAGCAGCTTGTCGGGGGACGCTGAAGCTTTCTTT.

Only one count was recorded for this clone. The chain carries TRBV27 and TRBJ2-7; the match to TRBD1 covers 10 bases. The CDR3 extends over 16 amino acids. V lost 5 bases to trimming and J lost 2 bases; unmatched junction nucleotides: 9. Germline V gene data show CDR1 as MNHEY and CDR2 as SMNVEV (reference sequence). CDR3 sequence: CASSPWLGQGTYEQYF. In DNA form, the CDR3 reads TGTGCCAGCAGTCCCTGGTTGGGACAGGGGACCTACGAGCAGTACTTC.

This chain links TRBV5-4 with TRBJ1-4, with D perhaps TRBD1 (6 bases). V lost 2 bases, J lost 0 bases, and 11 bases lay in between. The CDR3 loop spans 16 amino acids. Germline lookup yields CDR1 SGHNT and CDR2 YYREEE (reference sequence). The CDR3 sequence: CASSFDRSTTNEKLFF. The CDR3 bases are TGTGCCAGCAGCTTTGACAGGTCCACAACTAATGAAAAACTGTTTTTT.

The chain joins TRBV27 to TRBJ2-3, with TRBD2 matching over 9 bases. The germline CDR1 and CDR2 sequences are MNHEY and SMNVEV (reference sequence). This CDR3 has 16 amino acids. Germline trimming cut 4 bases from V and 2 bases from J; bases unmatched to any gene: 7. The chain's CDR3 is CASSSELAGPTDTQYF. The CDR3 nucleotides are TGTGCCAGCAGTTCCGAGCTAGCGGGGCCCACAGATACGCAGTATTTT.